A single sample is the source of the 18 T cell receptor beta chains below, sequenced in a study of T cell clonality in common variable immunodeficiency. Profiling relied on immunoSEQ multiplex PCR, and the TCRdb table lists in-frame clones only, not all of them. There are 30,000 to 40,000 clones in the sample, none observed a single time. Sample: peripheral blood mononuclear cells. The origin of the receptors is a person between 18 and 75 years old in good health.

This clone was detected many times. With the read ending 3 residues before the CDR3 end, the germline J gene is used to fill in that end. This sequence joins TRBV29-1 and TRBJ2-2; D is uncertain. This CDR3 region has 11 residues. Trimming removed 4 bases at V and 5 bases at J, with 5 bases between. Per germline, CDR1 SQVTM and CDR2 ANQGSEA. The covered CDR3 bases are TGCAGCGTTGGGGCGACCGGGGAG. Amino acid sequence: CSVGATGE. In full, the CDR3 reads CSVGATGELFF.

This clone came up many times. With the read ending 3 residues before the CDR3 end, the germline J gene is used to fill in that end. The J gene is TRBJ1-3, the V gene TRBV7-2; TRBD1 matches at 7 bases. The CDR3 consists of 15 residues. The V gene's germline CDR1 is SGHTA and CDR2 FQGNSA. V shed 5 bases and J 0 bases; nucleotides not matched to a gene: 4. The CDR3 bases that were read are TGTGCCAGCAGCCCACAGGGGACCTCTGGAAACACC. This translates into CASSPQGTSGNT. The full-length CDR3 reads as CASSPQGTSGNTIYF. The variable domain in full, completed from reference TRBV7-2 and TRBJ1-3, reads GAGVSQSPSNKVTEKGKDVELRCDPISGHTALYWYRQSLGQGLEFLIYFQGNSAPDKSGLPSDRFSAERTGGSVSTLTIQRTQQEDSAVYLCASSPQGTSGNTIYFGEGSWLTVV.

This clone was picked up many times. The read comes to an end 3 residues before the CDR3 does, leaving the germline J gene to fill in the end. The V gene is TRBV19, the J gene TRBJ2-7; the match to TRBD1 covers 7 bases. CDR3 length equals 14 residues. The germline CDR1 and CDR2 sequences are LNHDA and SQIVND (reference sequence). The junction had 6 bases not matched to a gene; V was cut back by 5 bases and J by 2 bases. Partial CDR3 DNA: TGTGCCAGTAGTTTCCCAGGACAGGCCTACGAG. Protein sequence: CASSFPGQAYE. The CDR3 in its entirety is CASSFPGQAYEQYF.

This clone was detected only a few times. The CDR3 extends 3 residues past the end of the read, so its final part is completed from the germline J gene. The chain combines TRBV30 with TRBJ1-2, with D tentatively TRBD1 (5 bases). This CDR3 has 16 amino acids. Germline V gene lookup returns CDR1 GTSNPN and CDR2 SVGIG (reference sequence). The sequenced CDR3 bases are TGTGCCTGGAGTGGGGGGACTAGCGGTAAACCCTACGAC. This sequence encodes CAWSGGTSGKPYD. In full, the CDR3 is CAWSGGTSGKPYDYTF.

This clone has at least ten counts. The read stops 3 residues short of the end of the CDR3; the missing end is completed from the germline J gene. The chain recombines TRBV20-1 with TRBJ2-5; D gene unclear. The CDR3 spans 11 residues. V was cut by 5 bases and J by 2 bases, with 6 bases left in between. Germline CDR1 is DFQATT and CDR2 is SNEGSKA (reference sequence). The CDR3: CSAAPQETQYF. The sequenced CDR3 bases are TGCAGTGCTGCGCCACAAGAGACC.

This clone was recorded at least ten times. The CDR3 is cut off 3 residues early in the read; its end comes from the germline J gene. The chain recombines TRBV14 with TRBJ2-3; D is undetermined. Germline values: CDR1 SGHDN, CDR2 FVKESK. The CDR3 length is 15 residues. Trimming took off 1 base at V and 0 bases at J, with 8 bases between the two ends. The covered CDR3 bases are TGTGCCAGCAGCCAAGGGCTAGATAGCACAGATACG. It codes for CASSQGLDSTDT. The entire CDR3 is CASSQGLDSTDTQYF.

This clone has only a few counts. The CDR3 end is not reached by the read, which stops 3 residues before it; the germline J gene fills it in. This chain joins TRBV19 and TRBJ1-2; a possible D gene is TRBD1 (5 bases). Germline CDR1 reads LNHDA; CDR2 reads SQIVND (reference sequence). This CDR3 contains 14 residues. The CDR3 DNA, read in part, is TGTGCCAGTAGGGGACTTACTAGCACAGATACC. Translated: CASRGLTSTDT. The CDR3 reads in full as CASRGLTSTDTYTF.

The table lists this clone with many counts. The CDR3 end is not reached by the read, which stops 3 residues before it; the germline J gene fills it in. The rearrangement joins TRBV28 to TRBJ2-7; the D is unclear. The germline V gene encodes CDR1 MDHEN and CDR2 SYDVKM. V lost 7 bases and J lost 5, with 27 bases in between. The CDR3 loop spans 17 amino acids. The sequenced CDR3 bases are TGTGCCAGCACCTCGTTAGGGTACGAATCCCTATATAACGAG. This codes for CASTSLGYESLYNE. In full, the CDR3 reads CASTSLGYESLYNEQYF.

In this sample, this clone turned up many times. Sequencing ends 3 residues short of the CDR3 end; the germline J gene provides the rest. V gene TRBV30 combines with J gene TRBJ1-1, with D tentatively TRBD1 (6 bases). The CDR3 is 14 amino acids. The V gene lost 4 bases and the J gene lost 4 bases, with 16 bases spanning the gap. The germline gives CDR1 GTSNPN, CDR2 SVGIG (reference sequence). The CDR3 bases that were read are TGTGCCTGGACGGGCACAGGGATGAGCACTGAA. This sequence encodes CAWTGTGMSTE. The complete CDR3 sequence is CAWTGTGMSTEAFF. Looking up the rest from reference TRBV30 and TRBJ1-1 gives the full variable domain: SQTIHQWPATLVQPVGSPLSLECTVEGTSNPNLYWYRQAAGRGLQLLFYSVGIGQISSEVPQNLSASRPQDRQFILSSKKLLLSDSGFYLCAWTGTGMSTEAFFGQGTRLTVV.

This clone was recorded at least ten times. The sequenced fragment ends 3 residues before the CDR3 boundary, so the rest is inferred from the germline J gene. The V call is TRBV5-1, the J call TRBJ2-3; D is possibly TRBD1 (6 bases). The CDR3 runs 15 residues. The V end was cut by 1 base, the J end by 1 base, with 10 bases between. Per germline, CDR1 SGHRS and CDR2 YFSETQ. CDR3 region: CASSLWGLGTDTQYF. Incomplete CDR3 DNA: TGCGCCAGCAGCTTGTGGGGGCTGGGCACAGATACG.

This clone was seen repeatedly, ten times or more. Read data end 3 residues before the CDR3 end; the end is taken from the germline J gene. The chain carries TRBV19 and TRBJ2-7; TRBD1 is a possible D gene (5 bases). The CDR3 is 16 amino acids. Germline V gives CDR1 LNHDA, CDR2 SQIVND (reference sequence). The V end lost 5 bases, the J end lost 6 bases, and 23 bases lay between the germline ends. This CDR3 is CASSPEGASGSFEQYF. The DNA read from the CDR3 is TGTGCCAGTAGTCCGGAAGGGGCGAGTGGATCATTCGAG. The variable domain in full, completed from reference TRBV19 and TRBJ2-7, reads DGGITQSPKYLFRKEGQNVTLSCEQNLNHDAMYWYRQDPGQGLRLIYYSQIVNDFQKGDIAEGYSVSREKKESFPLTVTSAQKNPTAFYLCASSPEGASGSFEQYFGPGTRLTVT.

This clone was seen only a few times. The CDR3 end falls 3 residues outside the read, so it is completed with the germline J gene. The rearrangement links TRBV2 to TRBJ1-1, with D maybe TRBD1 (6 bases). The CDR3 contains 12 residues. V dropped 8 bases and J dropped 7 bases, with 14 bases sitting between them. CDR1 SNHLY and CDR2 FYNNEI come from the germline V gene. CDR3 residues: CASYAQGFEAFF. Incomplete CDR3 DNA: TGTGCCAGCTATGCACAGGGCTTTGAA.

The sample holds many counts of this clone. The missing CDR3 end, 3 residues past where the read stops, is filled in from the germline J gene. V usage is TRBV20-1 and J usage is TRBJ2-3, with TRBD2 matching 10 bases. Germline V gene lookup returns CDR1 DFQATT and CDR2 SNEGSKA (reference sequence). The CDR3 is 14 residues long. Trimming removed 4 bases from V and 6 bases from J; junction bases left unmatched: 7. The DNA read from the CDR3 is TGCAGTGCTACCCTAGCGGGAGAGGAGGATACG. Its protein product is CSATLAGEEDT. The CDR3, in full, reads CSATLAGEEDTQYF.

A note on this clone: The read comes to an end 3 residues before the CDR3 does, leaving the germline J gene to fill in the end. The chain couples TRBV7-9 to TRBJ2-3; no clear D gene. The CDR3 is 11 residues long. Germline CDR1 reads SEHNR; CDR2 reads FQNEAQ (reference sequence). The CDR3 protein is CASSPQETQYF. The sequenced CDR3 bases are TGTGCCAGCAGCCCCCAGGAGACG. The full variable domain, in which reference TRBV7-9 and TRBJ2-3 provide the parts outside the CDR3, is DTGVSQNPRHKITKRGQNVTFRCDPISEHNRLYWYRQTLGQGPEFLTYFQNEAQLEKSRLLSDRFSAERPKGSFSTLEIQRTEQGDSAMYLCASSPQETQYFGPGTRLTVL.

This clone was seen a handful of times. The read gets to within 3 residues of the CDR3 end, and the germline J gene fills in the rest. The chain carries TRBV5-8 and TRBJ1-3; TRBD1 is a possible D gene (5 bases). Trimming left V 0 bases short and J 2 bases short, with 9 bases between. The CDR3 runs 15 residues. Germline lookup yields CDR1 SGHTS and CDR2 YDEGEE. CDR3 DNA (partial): TGTGCCAGCAGCTTGGCCCCGGGGGCTGGAAACACC. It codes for CASSLAPGAGNT. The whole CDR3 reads CASSLAPGAGNTIYF.

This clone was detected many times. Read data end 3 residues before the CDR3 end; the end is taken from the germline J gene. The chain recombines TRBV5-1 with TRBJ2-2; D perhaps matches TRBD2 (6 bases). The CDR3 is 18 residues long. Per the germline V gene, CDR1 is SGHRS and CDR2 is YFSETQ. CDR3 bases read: TGCGCCAGCAGCTTAATAGGGAGGCTGGGGCCAACTAATGAAAAG. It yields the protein CASSLIGRLGPTNEK. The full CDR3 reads CASSLIGRLGPTNEKLFF.

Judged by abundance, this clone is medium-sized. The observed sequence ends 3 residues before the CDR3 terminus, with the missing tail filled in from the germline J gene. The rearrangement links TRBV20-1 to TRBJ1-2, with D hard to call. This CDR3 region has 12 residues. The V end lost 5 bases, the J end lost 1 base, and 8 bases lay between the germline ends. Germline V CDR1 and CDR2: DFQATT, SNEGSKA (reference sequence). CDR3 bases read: TGCAGTGCTGGGCCCTTTAACTATGGC. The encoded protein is CSAGPFNYG. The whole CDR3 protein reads CSAGPFNYGYTF.

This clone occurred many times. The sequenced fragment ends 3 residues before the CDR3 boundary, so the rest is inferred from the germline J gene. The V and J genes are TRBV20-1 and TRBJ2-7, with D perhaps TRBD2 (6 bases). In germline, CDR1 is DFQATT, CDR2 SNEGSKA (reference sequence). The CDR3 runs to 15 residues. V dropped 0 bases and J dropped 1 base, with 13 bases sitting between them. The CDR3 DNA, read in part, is TGCAGTGCTAGAGACTCCACCCGGGGGTCCTACGAG. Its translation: CSARDSTRGSYE. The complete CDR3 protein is CSARDSTRGSYEQYF.